This T cell receptor beta chain was obtained from a study of molecular identifiers for immune sequencing clone quantification. Study-level results: Clones that exceeded 20 RNA copies held over 99% of effector molecules, yet under 1% in naive cells. Clone sizes could be underestimated for highly expanded clones when identical TCR molecules share a barcode.

CD8+CD4-CCR7+CD45RA+ sorting gave the naive CD8 T cells. The table lists this clonotype with many counts. Antigen: not known. Making the bulk TCR libraries relied on previously described methods and listed TCR primers. Via MiXCR, TCRdb re-called the PCR reads, giving one row per CDR3 protein. The sample comprises 45,000 to 55,000 distinct CDR3 sequences, more than 35% of which are singletons, and 3.5% to 4% rests with the top ten. The length of the CDR3 is 13 residues. Germline V gene data show CDR1 as MDHEN and CDR2 as SYDVKM. V lost 5 bases, J lost 3 bases, and 10 bases lay in between. This rearrangement joins TRBV28 to TRBJ1-1; D perhaps matches TRBD1 (5 bases). The material sequenced was naive CD8+ T cells from blood, with Jurkat cell RNA spiked in. Subset in this sample: FACS-sorted CD8+CD4-CCR7+CD45RA+ naive T cells. The TCR was taken from a human donor in good health. Some libraries in this study had Jurkat cell RNA spiked in. This CDR3 is CASSAAGDTEAFF. The CDR3 nucleotides are TGTGCCAGCAGTGCAGCGGGGGACACTGAAGCTTTCTTT.